The 3 T cell receptor beta chains below were found in one sample sequenced in a study of control samples from healthy donors and cancer patients. TCRdb's copy holds only in-frame clones and misses some; the assay was immunoSEQ multiplex PCR. The sample holds around 130,000 clones; more than 80% are singletons and the top ten take under 40%. Material: blood. The source is a man between 45 and 60 years old in good health.

The chain couples TRBV11-2 to TRBJ2-5; TRBD2 might be the D (6 bases). The CDR3 covers 13 residues. Trimming left V 2 bases short and J 3 bases short, with 7 bases between. Germline V CDR1 and CDR2: SGHAT, FQNNGV. The CDR3: CASSLPGEETQYF. DNA of the CDR3: TGTGCCAGCAGCTTACCGGGAGAAGAGACCCAGTACTTC.

This chain connects TRBV7-8 to TRBJ2-1, with D uncertain. Trimming cost V 2 bases and J 7 bases, with 6 bases left between them. CDR1 is SGHVS and CDR2 is FQNEAQ in the germline V gene. The CDR3 has 12 residues. The DNA for the CDR3 is TGTGCCAGCAGCTTACAGTATAATGAGCAGTTCTTC. This gives the protein CASSLQYNEQFF.

This clone was picked up a small number of times. The rearrangement uses TRBV9 and TRBJ2-5; D possibly corresponds to TRBD2 (6 bases). The germline V gene has CDR1 SGDLS and CDR2 YYNGEE. This CDR3 comprises 11 residues. Between the trimmed V and J ends, which lost 4 bases and 5 bases, there was a span of 6 bases. The DNA for the CDR3 is TGTGCCAGCAGCAGCGGGGAGACCCAGTACTTC. This translates into CASSSGETQYF.